The 19 T cell receptor beta chains in this list originate from one sample, sequenced in a study of T cell responses to AZD1222 COVID-19 vaccine. Using immunoSEQ multiplex PCR, the repertoire was profiled, and TCRdb retains in-frame clones only, with some absent. The table lists about 80,000 clones, around 87% of them singletons. The sample in question was peripheral blood, obtained on day 0 of AZD1222 vaccination. These receptors were collected from an adult in good health.

This chain links TRBV21-1 with TRBJ2-5. TRBV21-1 is a known pseudogene. The CDR3 extends over 16 amino acids. The CDR3 region is CASTTPDPHLKETQYF. DNA of the CDR3: TGTGCCAGCACGACGCCGGATCCTCATTTGAAAGAGACCCAGTACTTC.

This sequence joins TRBV7-9 and TRBJ2-2; no clear D gene. Trimming left V 6 bases short and J 3 bases short, with 5 bases between. The length of the CDR3 is 12 residues. The germline gives CDR1 SEHNR, CDR2 FQNEAQ (reference sequence). The CDR3 DNA is TGTGCCAGCAGGTTTCACACCGGGGAGCTGTTTTTT. Translating gives CASRFHTGELFF. Drawing the rest from reference TRBV7-9 and TRBJ2-2, the complete variable domain is DTGVSQNPRHKITKRGQNVTFRCDPISEHNRLYWYRQTLGQGPEFLTYFQNEAQLEKSRLLSDRFSAERPKGSFSTLEIQRTEQGDSAMYLCASRFHTGELFFGEGSRLTVL.

This chain connects TRBV5-6 to TRBJ2-2, with 14 bases aligning to TRBD2. The CDR3 is made up of 18 amino acids. V shed 3 bases, J shed 5 bases, and the junction held 9 bases outside the gene matches. Germline V gives CDR1 SGHDT, CDR2 YYEEEE. The CDR3 sequence is CASSYPGLAGGGTGELFF. The CDR3 region has the DNA TGTGCCAGCAGCTACCCCGGACTAGCGGGAGGCGGGACCGGGGAGCTGTTTTTT.

The chain uses TRBV6-2 or TRBV6-3 and TRBJ1-2; D call uncertain. V was pared by 6 bases and J by 4 bases, with 9 bases between. The germline gives CDR1 MNHEY, CDR2 SVGEGT. The CDR3 spans 12 residues. CDR3 sequence reads: CASSRFSYGYTF. The CDR3 DNA sequence: TGTGCCAGCAGCCGATTCTCCTATGGCTACACCTTC.

V and J are TRBV19 and TRBJ1-4; a possible D gene is TRBD1 (5 bases). The CDR3 contains 15 residues. Germline loops: CDR1 LNHDA, CDR2 SQIVND (reference sequence). Trimming cost V 6 bases and J 1 base, with 12 bases left between them. CDR3: CASSTGGVTNEKLFF. Written as DNA, the CDR3 is TGTGCCAGTAGCACTGGGGGGGTAACTAATGAAAAACTGTTTTTT.

This clone appeared a single time. The rearrangement joins TRBV5-5 to TRBJ2-7; the D call may be TRBD1 or TRBD2 (5 bases each). There are 12 residues in the CDR3. Germline CDR1 SGHKS, CDR2 YYEKEE (reference sequence). Trimming stripped 0 bases from V and 4 bases from J, with 5 bases between. The CDR3: CASSLGGYEQYF. The CDR3 DNA is TGTGCCAGCAGCTTGGGGGGGTACGAGCAGTACTTC.

This sequence joins TRBV7-3 and TRBJ1-2, with no clear D. The CDR3 is 13 residues long. Trimming took 5 bases from V and 2 from J, leaving 9 bases between them. CDR1 and CDR2 (germline): SGHTA, FQGTGA. The DNA of the CDR3 is TGTGCCAGCAGCCAAGACGAGAACTATGGCTACACCTTC. Residues: CASSQDENYGYTF.

J is TRBJ1-5 and V is TRBV4-1; 7 bases are shared with TRBD1. Looked up from germline, CDR1 is MGHRA and CDR2 is YSYEKL. The CDR3 totals 14 residues. The trim removed 3 bases at V and 7 bases at J, leaving 6 bases unmatched. CDR3 in amino acids: CASSHSQGVQPQHF. The CDR3, as DNA: TGCGCCAGCAGCCATTCTCAGGGGGTCCAGCCCCAGCATTTT.

The chain carries TRBV21-1 and TRBJ2-7; the table names TRBD1, a call not compared with the DNA. TRBV21-1 is reported as a pseudogene. This CDR3 has 15 residues. The CDR3 DNA follows: TGTGCCAGCAGTCGGACAGGACCCCTTTCCTACGAGCAGTACTTC. It yields the protein CASSRTGPLSYEQYF.

CDR3 sequence reads: CASRDYTTTGELFF. The CDR3 DNA follows: TGTGCCAGCCGGGACTATACAACCACCGGGGAGCTGTTTTTT. This chain links TRBV28 with TRBJ2-2; 7 positions agree with TRBD2. With V trimmed by 8 bases and J by 4 bases, 7 bases remained unmatched. Germline values: CDR1 MDHEN, CDR2 SYDVKM. The CDR3 is 14 amino acids.

This chain connects TRBV20-1 to TRBJ2-7; either TRBD1 or TRBD2 may supply D (5 bases each). Per germline, CDR1 DFQATT and CDR2 SNEGSKA (reference sequence). The V and J ends lost 5 bases and 6 bases respectively, with 20 bases between them. The CDR3 totals 14 residues. The CDR3 spells CSARGTADSSEQYF. CDR3 sequence (DNA): TGCAGTGCTCGTGGGACCGCTGATTCGAGCGAGCAGTACTTC.

In DNA form, the CDR3 reads TGTGCCAGCAGGAGCGTGGGTACTGAAGCTTTCTTT. Protein product: CASRSVGTEAFF. The chain employs TRBV27 and TRBJ1-1; D gene uncertain. Germline CDR1 MNHEY, CDR2 SMNVEV (reference sequence). This CDR3 region has 12 residues. Between the trimmed V and J ends, which lost 6 bases and 5 bases, there was a span of 10 bases.

V is TRBV5-1 and J is TRBJ1-4, with D possibly matching TRBD1 (6 bases). The CDR3 length is 15 residues. The germline CDR1 and CDR2 sequences are SGHRS and YFSETQ. The germline V and J ends were trimmed by 8 bases and 8 bases, with 22 bases remaining between them. CDR3 DNA: TGCGCCAGTTCCCCCTCGGGGGCACCTGAGGAAAAACTGTTTTTT. Translating it yields CASSPSGAPEEKLFF.

This clone was counted only a few times. The rearrangement uses TRBV5-5 and TRBJ2-7; 10 bases fit TRBD2. With 4 bases clipped from V and 2 bases from J, the junction kept 6 bases outside the gene matches. Germline lookup yields CDR1 SGHKS and CDR2 YYEKEE (reference sequence). CDR3 length: 15 residues. The CDR3, as DNA: TGTGCCAGCAGCCTTCCTAGCGGGAGTGCCTACGAGCAGTACTTC. Protein sequence: CASSLPSGSAYEQYF.

The V and J genes are TRBV6-5 and TRBJ1-6; D call uncertain. This CDR3 region has 14 residues. Germline lookup yields CDR1 MNHEY and CDR2 SVGAGI. Trimming removed 7 bases from V and 7 bases from J, with 14 bases in between. CDR3 sequence: CASNTGNYNSPLHF. In DNA, the CDR3 is TGTGCCAGCAATACCGGGAACTACAATTCACCCCTCCACTTT.

The rearrangement links TRBV4-2 to TRBJ1-2; no definite D call. Trimming left V 0 bases short and J 0 bases short, with 8 bases between. CDR3 length: 15 residues. CDR1 and CDR2 (germline): LGHNA, YNFKEQ. This CDR3 is CASSQEHNANYGYTF. The DNA for the CDR3 is TGTGCCAGCAGCCAAGAGCACAACGCTAACTATGGCTACACCTTC.

The CDR3 sequence is CASSKGQQGPQYF. In DNA form, the CDR3 reads TGTGCCAGTAGTAAGGGACAGCAAGGGCCCCAGTACTTC. V gene TRBV19 combines with J gene TRBJ2-5; 7 positions match TRBD1. V shed 4 bases and J 9 bases; nucleotides not matched to a gene: 8. The CDR3 extends over 13 amino acids. Per the germline V gene, CDR1 is LNHDA and CDR2 is SQIVND (reference sequence).

This chain connects TRBV12-3 or TRBV12-4 to TRBJ2-3; the D gene is possibly TRBD2 (5 bases). V gave up 6 bases and J gave up 3 bases, with 10 bases separating them. The CDR3 sequence is 13 residues long. In nucleotides, the CDR3 is TGTGCCAGCAGGCCTGGGAGAACAGATACGCAGTATTTT. Its translation: CASRPGRTDTQYF.

This rearrangement joins TRBV27 to TRBJ1-2; D is perhaps TRBD1 (5 bases). Trimming stripped 3 bases from V and 4 bases from J, with 9 bases between. Germline CDR1 and CDR2: MNHEY and SMNVEV (reference sequence). The CDR3 length is 13 residues. The CDR3 DNA reads as TGTGCCAGCAGTTTGTCAGGGACCTATGGCTACACCTTC. This encodes CASSLSGTYGYTF.